This TCR beta chain was recovered during a study of CD4 T cells in relation to SARS-CoV-2 and coronaviruses. CD4+ T cells from unexposed donors were obtained before the COVID-19 pandemic (2011-2018). After roughly ten days of culture, CD4+ T cells were isolated. This clone has just a few counts. Its matching antigen is unknown. Sequencing used immunoSEQ multiplex PCR; TCRdb keeps in-frame clones, though not all of them. The sample lists about 25,000 clones, 60% to 75% occurring once. The TCR originated in a human donor in good health. Sequenced sample: CD4+ T cells from PBMCs, cultured in vitro.

This CDR3 reads CASSQDHRGWTNTGELFF. As DNA, the CDR3 is TGCGCCAGCAGCCAAGATCATAGGGGGTGGACGAACACCGGGGAGCTGTTTTTT. V is TRBV4-3 and J is TRBJ2-2, with a possible D match to TRBD1 (6 bases). CDR1 and CDR2 (germline): LGHNA, YSLEER. The CDR3 is 18 residues long. Trimming shortened V by 0 bases and J by 0 bases, and 14 bases separated the two germline ends.